This T cell receptor (beta chain) was captured in a study of T cell responses to AZD1222 COVID-19 vaccine. Study results and limitations: Baseline serostatus was positive in only a handful of AZD1222 recipients. Possibly, clonal diversity was underestimated; donors were largely white British and included more females. Spike as a whole was targeted by vaccine-associated CD4 TCRs, dominant at 160-218 and 743-854.

Notes on this clone: No antigen is known for it.

V lost 2 bases and J lost 8; bases outside the gene matches: 1. The CDR3 spans 15 residues. From germline, CDR1 is MNHEY and CDR2 SMNVEV (reference sequence). Assay used: immunoSEQ multiplex PCR; TCRdb lists only in-frame clones, some missing. The profile covers 110,000 or so clones, with just under 90% appearing a single time and 12% taken by the ten largest. The chain combines TRBV27 with TRBJ1-6; 12 bases are shared with TRBD1. This specimen consisted of peripheral blood, obtained on day 0 of AZD1222 vaccination. The clonotype comes from an adult in good health. CDR3 residues: CASSLGTGGDSPLHF. CDR3 sequence (DNA): TGTGCCAGCAGTTTAGGGACAGGGGGCGATTCACCCCTCCACTTT.